These T cell receptor beta chains were read from a single sample in a study of blood T cell repertoires in COVID-19. Profiled with immunoSEQ multiplex PCR; TCRdb holds only in-frame clones, not every one. In the table there are about 330,000 clones, 70% to 90% of which are singletons. The sample consisted of PBMCs or T cells enriched from blood (not recorded which). Every receptor here comes from a woman aged 25 to 45 who had recovered from COVID-19. CDR3s include the opening cysteine and the closing phenylalanine or tryptophan. D genes are given only for firm matches. Clone size is stated in some rows and not others, as once, few, many or a class when expanded.

v_call	d_call	clone_size	j_call	cdr3_nt	cdr3_aa
TRBV10-3	-	-	TRBJ2-5	TGTGCCATCAGTGAGTCGGGGGGGACCCAGTACTTC	CAISESGGTQYF
TRBV29-1	TRBD1	-	TRBJ1-2	TGCACCGTTCGCGGGACAGGGTCCGGCTACACCTTC	CTVRGTGSGYTF
TRBV7-2	-	-	TRBJ2-2	TGTGCCAGCTCGTGGAGAAACACCGGGGAGCTGTTTTTT	CASSWRNTGELFF
TRBV5-1	TRBD1	-	TRBJ1-2	TGCGCCAGCAGCTTTAGTGACAGGGGGTATGGCTACACCTTC	CASSFSDRGYGYTF
TRBV9	TRBD1	-	TRBJ1-1	TGTGCCAGCAGCGAGGGGACAGGGTGGGACACTGAAGCTTTCTTT	CASSEGTGWDTEAFF
TRBV13	-	once	TRBJ2-7	TGTGCCAGCAGACATCCTAACACCCGGGATCTCCAGTACTTC	CASRHPNTRDLQYF
TRBV4-3	-	-	TRBJ2-7	TGCGCCAGCAGCCATACCCGGGGGATCGTCTACGAGCAGTACTTC	CASSHTRGIVYEQYF
TRBV10-3	-	-	TRBJ2-7	TGTGCCATCAGAAACCGGGACATGCCCTACGAGCAGTACTTC	CAIRNRDMPYEQYF
TRBV29-1	-	-	TRBJ2-3	TGCAGCGTTGACTGGGGACACTCCACAGATACGCAGTATTTT	CSVDWGHSTDTQYF
TRBV5-6	TRBD1	-	TRBJ1-4	TGTGCCAGCAGCTGGGACAGGGGTGTAGGTGAAAAACTGTTTTTT	CASSWDRGVGEKLFF
TRBV30	-	-	TRBJ2-5	TGTGCCTGGAGTGTAAATTTCAGAGAGACCCAGTACTTC	CAWSVNFRETQYF
TRBV2	-	-	TRBJ1-1	TGTGCCAGCAGTCCCTTGTCGGGGGTTGCAGCTTTCTTT	CASSPLSGVAAFF
TRBV21-1	-	-	TRBJ2-2	TGTGCCAGCAGCAGGAGAAGACAGGGACGGGAGTCCGGGGAGCTGTTTTTT	CASSRRRQGRESGELFF
TRBV6-5	TRBD1	-	TRBJ1-1	TGTGCCAGCAGTTTCACGGGACAGTTGAACACTGAAGCTTTCTTT	CASSFTGQLNTEAFF
TRBV9	-	once	TRBJ1-2	TGTGCCAGTTCCCAGGCGTATGGCTACACCTTC	CASSQAYGYTF
TRBV7-8	-	-	TRBJ2-3	TGTGCCAGCAGCTCCATCATAGATCCCACCGATACGCAGTATTTT	CASSSIIDPTDTQYF
TRBV3-1/TRBV3-2	TRBD1	-	TRBJ1-4	TGTGCCAGCAGCCGGACCCGGGACAGAAATGAAAAACTGTTTTTT	CASSRTRDRNEKLFF
TRBV5-4	TRBD1	-	TRBJ1-4	TGTGCCAGCAGCTTGTACAGGGGGTTGACTAATGAAAAACTGTTTTTT	CASSLYRGLTNEKLFF
TRBV12-5	-	few	TRBJ2-7	TGTGCTAGTGGTGGGAGCGGTAACTACGAGCAGTACTTC	CASGGSGNYEQYF
TRBV6-5	-	-	TRBJ2-3	TGTGCCAGCAGCCCCCGGCCAGAGGATCCGCAGTATTTT	CASSPRPEDPQYF
TRBV30	-	-	TRBJ1-3	TGTGCCTGGAGTCAGTGGCGGGGCTCGGGAAACACCATATATTTT	CAWSQWRGSGNTIYF